The entry below gives a single TCR beta chain sequence along with its context. As yet, its antigen is unknown. This sample was included in a study of cytomegalovirus exposure and HLA in healthy donors. Study-wide results and limits: The authors later found HLA-associated TCR beta chains more clonally expanded than equally common others. TCR beta V- and J-gene trimming, according to a later analysis, was linked to a missense DCLRE1C variant. Later analysis suggested most CMV-associated TCR beta chains were HLA-restricted.

V lost 2 bases to trimming and J lost 5 bases; unmatched junction nucleotides: 9. The CDR3 has 16 amino acids. Germline V gives CDR1 SGHVS, CDR2 FNYEAQ. PCR employed 60 Vbeta and 13 Jbeta primers. The repertoire was sequenced with immunoSEQ multiplex PCR; TCRdb's copy has only in-frame clones and lacks some. The table includes under 300,000 clones, more than 55% detected once. The sequenced material came from PBMCs. The source of this sequence is a female donor in good health and CMV-seronegative. This chain joins TRBV7-6 and TRBJ2-7, with 10 bases lining up with TRBD2. The CDR3 DNA is TGTGCCAGCAGCTTATCTAGGCTAGCGGGAGCGGACGAGCAGTACTTC. Its translation is CASSLSRLAGADEQYF. Full variable domain (rest looked up from reference TRBV7-6 and TRBJ2-7): GAGVSQSPRYKVTKRGQDVALRCDPISGHVSLYWYRQALGQGPEFLTYFNYEAQQDKSGLPNDRFSAERPEGSISTLTIQRTEQRDSAMYRCASSLSRLAGADEQYFGPGTRLTVT.